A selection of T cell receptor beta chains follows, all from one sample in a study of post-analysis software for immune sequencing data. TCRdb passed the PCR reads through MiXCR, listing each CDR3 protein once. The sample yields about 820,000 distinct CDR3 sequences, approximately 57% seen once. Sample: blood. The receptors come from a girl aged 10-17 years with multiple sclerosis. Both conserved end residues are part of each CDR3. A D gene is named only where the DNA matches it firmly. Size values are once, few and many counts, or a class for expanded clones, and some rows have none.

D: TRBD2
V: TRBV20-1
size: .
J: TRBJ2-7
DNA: TGCAGTGCTAGAAAAGGACTAGCGGTCTCCTACGAGCAGTACTTC
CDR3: CSARKGLAVSYEQYF

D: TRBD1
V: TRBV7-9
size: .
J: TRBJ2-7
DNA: TGTGCCAGCAGCTTAGGTCTGGGACAGACGGACGAGCAGTACTTC
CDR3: CASSLGLGQTDEQYF

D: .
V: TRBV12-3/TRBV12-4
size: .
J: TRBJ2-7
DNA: TGTGCCAGCAGTTTATCCCGGGGGTACTATTACGAGCAGTACTTC
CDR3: CASSLSRGYYYEQYF

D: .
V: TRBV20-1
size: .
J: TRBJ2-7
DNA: TGCAGTGCTAGTTATACGGGAGCCCCCTACGAGCAGTACTTC
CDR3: CSASYTGAPYEQYF

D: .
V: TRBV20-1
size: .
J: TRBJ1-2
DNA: TGCAGTGCCATCCCGACTGGGCTCAAGGGTTGGGATGGCTACACCTTC
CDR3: CSAIPTGLKGWDGYTF

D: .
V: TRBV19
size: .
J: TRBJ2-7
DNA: TGTGCCAGTAGCATGACGGGACAACCCCACGAGCAGTACTTC
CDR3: CASSMTGQPHEQYF

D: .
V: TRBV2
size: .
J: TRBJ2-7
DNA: TGTGCCAGCAGAGACCCGGGGCAAAGGGCCTACGAGCAGTACTTC
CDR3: CASRDPGQRAYEQYF

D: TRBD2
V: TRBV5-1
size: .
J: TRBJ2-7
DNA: TGCGCCAGCAGCTTGACGCTAGCGGGAGAACCCGAGCAGTACTTC
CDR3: CASSLTLAGEPEQYF

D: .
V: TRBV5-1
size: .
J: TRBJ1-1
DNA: TGCGCCAGCAGGGGAGGGTCGAACACTGAAGCTTTCTTT
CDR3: CASRGGSNTEAFF

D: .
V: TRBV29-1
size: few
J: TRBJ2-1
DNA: TGCAGCGTTTCCCCTTTGAGAGAAAATGAGCAGTTCTTC
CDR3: CSVSPLRENEQFF

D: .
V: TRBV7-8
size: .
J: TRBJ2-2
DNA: TGTGCCAGCAGCTTAGGACGTACCTTGTGGACCGGGGAGCTGTTTTTT
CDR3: CASSLGRTLWTGELFF

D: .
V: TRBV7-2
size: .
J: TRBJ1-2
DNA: TGTGCCAGCAGCGAAGACAGGATCAGCTATGGCTACACCTTC
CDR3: CASSEDRISYGYTF

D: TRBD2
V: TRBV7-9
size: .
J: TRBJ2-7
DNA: TGTGCCAGCAGCTCAGCGAGGGGACGGAGGACTAGCGGCTACGAGCAGTACTTC
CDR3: CASSSARGRRTSGYEQYF

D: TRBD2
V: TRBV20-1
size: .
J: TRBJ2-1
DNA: TGCAGTGCTCCAAAGTGGGCTAGCGGGAGCAATGAGCAGTTCTTC
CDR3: CSAPKWASGSNEQFF

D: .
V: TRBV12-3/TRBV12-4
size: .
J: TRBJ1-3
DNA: TGTGCCAGCAGTTTAACAGGAGGGCTCTCTGGAAACACCATATATTTT
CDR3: CASSLTGGLSGNTIYF

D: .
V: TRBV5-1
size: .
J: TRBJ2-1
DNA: TGCGCCAGCAGCTTGTTGGTGCGGGGAGACTACAATGAGCAGTTCTTC
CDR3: CASSLLVRGDYNEQFF

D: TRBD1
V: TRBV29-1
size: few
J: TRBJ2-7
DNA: TGCAGCGTTGAGGGGGGGACAGGGGGCACCTACGAGCAGTACTTC
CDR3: CSVEGGTGGTYEQYF

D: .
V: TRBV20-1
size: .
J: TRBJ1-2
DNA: TGCAGTGCTAGGGGACAAACTAGTCGTGGCTACACCTTC
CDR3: CSARGQTSRGYTF

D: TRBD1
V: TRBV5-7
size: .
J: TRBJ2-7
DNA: TGTGCCAGCAGCGGGGAGACAGGGATCTCCTACGAGCAGTACTTC
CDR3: CASSGETGISYEQYF

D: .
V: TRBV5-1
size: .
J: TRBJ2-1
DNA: TGCGCCAGCAGTCTGACCTACCAGGGAGAGCAGTTCTTC
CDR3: CASSLTYQGEQFF

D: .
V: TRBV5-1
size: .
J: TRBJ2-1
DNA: TGCGCCAGCAGCTTGGCCCTATCTGAGCAGTTCTTC
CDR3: CASSLALSEQFF

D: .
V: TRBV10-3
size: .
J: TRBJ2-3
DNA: TGTGCCACCCGTTGGCCCGCCCAGACCACAGATACGCAGTATTTT
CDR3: CATRWPAQTTDTQYF

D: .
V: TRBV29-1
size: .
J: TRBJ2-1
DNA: TGCAGCGTTGAGGACGGGAGAGTTTCAACGGGCTCCTACAATGAGCAGTTCTTC
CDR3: CSVEDGRVSTGSYNEQFF

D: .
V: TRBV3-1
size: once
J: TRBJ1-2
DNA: TGTGCCAGCAGCGCAGGGACGAGGGGATATGGCTACACCTTC
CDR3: CASSAGTRGYGYTF

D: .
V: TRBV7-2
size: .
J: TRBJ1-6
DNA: TGTGCCAGCAGCTTAGCGGCCGGGGGGACCTCCCTCCACTTT
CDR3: CASSLAAGGTSLHF

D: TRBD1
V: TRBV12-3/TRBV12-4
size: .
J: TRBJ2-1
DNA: TGTGCCAGCAGTCCAGGGGGTTTTGAGCAGTTCTTC
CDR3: CASSPGGFEQFF

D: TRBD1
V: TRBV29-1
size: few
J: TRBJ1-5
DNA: TGCAGTGCGGGACAGCCCGATCAGCCCCAGCATTTT
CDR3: CSAGQPDQPQHF

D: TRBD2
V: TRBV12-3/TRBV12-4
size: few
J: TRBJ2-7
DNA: TGTGCCAGCAGTTCGCCGACTAGCGGGAGAGGCGAGCAGTACTTC
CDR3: CASSSPTSGRGEQYF

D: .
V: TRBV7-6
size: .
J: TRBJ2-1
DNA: TGTGCCAGCAGCTTGGCAGGAGGGGCTGAGCAGTTCTTC
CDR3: CASSLAGGAEQFF

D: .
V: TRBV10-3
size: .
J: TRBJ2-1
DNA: TGTGCCATCAGCATCCAGGGCGGTGAGCAGTTCTTC
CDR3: CAISIQGGEQFF

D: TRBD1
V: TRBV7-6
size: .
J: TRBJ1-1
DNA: TGTGCCAGCAGCTCCAGGGGGCGCGTCCGGCTTGAACGGCGAGATCCTATGAACACTGAAGCTTTCTTT
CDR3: CASSSRGRVRLERRDPMNTEAFF

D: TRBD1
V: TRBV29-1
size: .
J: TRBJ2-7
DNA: TGCAGCGTTGACGGGGACAGGGGTGGCTACGAGCAGTACTTC
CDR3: CSVDGDRGGYEQYF

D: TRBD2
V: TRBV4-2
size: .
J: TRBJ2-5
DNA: TGTGCCAGCAGCCAAGAGGGTAGCGGGGGGTTTGAGACCCAGTACTTC
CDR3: CASSQEGSGGFETQYF

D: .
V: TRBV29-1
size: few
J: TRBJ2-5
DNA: TGCAGCGTTGACGCGGGGCAGGGGTTGGAGACCCAGTACTTC
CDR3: CSVDAGQGLETQYF

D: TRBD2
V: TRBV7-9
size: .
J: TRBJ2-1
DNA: TGTGCCAGCAGCAAGCCCCGGCTAGCGGGGGGGGCCTACAATGAGCAGTTCTTC
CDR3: CASSKPRLAGGAYNEQFF